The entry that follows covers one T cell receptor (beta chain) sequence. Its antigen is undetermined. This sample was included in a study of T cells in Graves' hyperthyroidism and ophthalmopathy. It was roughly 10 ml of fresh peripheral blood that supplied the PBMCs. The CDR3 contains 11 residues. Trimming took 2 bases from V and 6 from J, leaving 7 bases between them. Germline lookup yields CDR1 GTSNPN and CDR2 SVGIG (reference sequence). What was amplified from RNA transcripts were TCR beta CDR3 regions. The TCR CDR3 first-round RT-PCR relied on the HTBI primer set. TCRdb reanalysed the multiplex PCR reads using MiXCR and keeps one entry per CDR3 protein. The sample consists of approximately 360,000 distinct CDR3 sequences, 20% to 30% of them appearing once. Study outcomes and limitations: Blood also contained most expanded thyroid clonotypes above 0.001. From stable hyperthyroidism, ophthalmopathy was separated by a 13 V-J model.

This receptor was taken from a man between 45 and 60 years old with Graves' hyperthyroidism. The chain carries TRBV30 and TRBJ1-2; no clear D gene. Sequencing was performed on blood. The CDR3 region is CAWSIGNGYTF. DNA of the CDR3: TGTGCCTGGAGTATAGGGAATGGCTACACCTTC.